This T cell receptor beta chain was identified in a study of PD-1 blockade in classical Hodgkin lymphoma (dated by TCRdb to about 2020). Turning to the overall study: Nivolumab dosing was 3 mg/kg intravenously every 2 weeks, continuing until either disease progression or unacceptable toxicity. To define a peripheral blood immune signature of response to PD-1 blockade in classical Hodgkin lymphoma, the study combined TCR beta sequencing with CyTOF. Findings and caveats that apply to the study as a whole: The study was restricted to a single clinical trial cohort, and the causes of repertoire differences, possibly disease activity or prior therapy, were left undefined. By C4D1, a significant rise was seen in CD4+ TCR diversity but not in CD8+ TCR diversity (p=0.0027 vs p=0.16), and the rise was most apparent among complete responders (p=0.02). Baseline diversity similar to that of newly diagnosed patients was observed in trial patients achieving complete response, whereas significantly lower diversity was observed in partial responders and progressors. Newly diagnosed patients were reported to have lower baseline TCR diversity than healthy donors, and relapsed/refractory patients were reported to have lower baseline TCR diversity still. Lower diversity was observed in patients in whom nivolumab was started less than 1 year after ASCT, and these patients were excluded from later analyses so that confounding by immune reconstitution would be avoided.

The germline V gene specifies SGHTA as CDR1 and FQGNSA as CDR2. The CDR3 runs 13 amino acids, cysteine and phenylalanine included. CDR3 DNA is the only sequence kept; it has 39 bases, read in frame from the first base. A note on this clone: Its antigen has not been determined. The junction shows a germline mismatch at one end, possibly a read error.

The sample's time point, from its label and the paper: cycle 1 day 1 (C1D1), immediately before nivolumab initiation. Relapse after autologous stem cell transplantation had occurred in all trial patients, and cohorts A, B and C were distinguished by prior brentuximab vedotin exposure. A total of over 50 patients with relapsed/refractory classical Hodgkin lymphoma made up the trial cohort, and each patient's best overall response was complete response, partial response or progressive disease. In the multi-cohort phase II CheckMate 205 trial, trial patients received single-agent nivolumab. An independent review committee assessed best overall response by applying the 2007 International Working Group response criteria. Trial PBMCs were obtained immediately prior to nivolumab initiation (C1D1) and on therapy at cycle 2 day 1 and cycle 4 day 1. Peripheral blood was collected in 8 mL Vacutainer Cell Preparation Tubes, from which PBMCs were isolated by centrifugation and then cryopreserved.

The Qiagen DNeasy kit was used to extract genomic DNA both from unsorted PBMCs and from the negatively selected CD4+ and CD8+ fractions. Using primers that anneal to V and J segments, immunoSEQ multiplex PCR amplified the TCR beta CDR3 regions. A synthetic immune receptor repertoire was used to minimize amplification bias, and any residual bias was removed computationally once sequencing was done. The authors processed their data as follows. Repertoire diversity was quantified as the Shannon entropy index using custom Python scripts. Unsorted, CD4+ and CD8+ repertoires were analyzed separately, except for combined analyses in which CD4+ and CD8+ sequences were merged in silico. A clone was considered expanded if an increase in frequency of at least 2-fold after treatment relative to C1D1 was found, and a pseudocount of 0.5 was applied to clones undetected at baseline. Singleton clones were defined as clones with 0 or 1 copy at C1D1, and non-singleton clones were defined as clones with 2 or more copies. Clones expanded in unsorted samples were assigned a CD4+, CD8+ or unknown annotation through matching of protein sequences in sorted samples from the same patient. Diversity changes from C1D1 to C4D1 were tested in paired samples using Wilcoxon tests. The table comes from immuneACCESS by way of TCRdb, which keeps in-frame sequences with V and J called. Part of the clones is missing from these tables; in studies checked, under half for an unresolved V gene and the rest for unknown reasons. The V and J calls and clone size come from that table; D and trimming were worked out from the DNA. The sample yields 40,000 to 65,000 clones; 81% were counted once. The ten biggest clones cover 15% to 20% of the sample.

Material: peripheral blood mononuclear cells (PBMCs), obtained at baseline. This TCR was recovered from a human donor with classical Hodgkin lymphoma. The rearranged chain carries TRBV7-2 and TRBJ2-5; 7 central nucleotides agree with TRBD1. CDR3 protein: CASSLVQGRDSDF. The nucleotides read TGTGCCAGCAGCTTAGTACAGGGGAGAGACAGCGACTTC. Joined to the reference TRBV7-2 and TRBJ2-5 proteins, this CDR3 gives the full variable domain: GAGVSQSPSNKVTEKGKDVELRCDPISGHTALYWYRQSLGQGLEFLIYFQGNSAPDKSGLPSDRFSAERTGGSVSTLTIQRTQQEDSAVYLCASSLVQGRDSDFGPGTRLLVL.